The next 14 T cell receptor beta chains were all read from a single sample in a study of T-cell memory formation after mild COVID-19. TCRdb re-called the 5' RACE reads with MiXCR, one entry per CDR3 protein. The sample records hundreds of thousands of distinct CDR3 sequences, around 27% being singletons. The sample comprised PBMCs or a T cell subset sorted from them (not recorded which). Receptor source: an adult woman who had mild COVID-19 (a few samples of this study predate the infection). Cell type and time point are not known.

This clonotype has only a few counts. This rearrangement joins TRBV7-9 to TRBJ2-7; D is possibly TRBD2 (5 bases). Germline-derived CDR1 and CDR2 are SEHNR and FQNEAQ (reference sequence). This CDR3 contains 14 residues. Between the trimmed V and J ends, which lost 5 bases and 6 bases, there was a span of 17 bases. The CDR3 sequence is CASSTTDWWSEQYF. The CDR3 DNA reads as TGTGCCAGCAGCACCACGGACTGGTGGTCCGAGCAGTACTTC.

This clonotype is a singleton in its sample. This chain uses TRBV2 with TRBJ1-3; D possibly corresponds to TRBD1 (5 bases). This CDR3 is built from 15 residues. Germline loops: CDR1 SNHLY, CDR2 FYNNEI. The V end lost 8 bases, the J end lost 1 base, and 15 bases lay between the germline ends. The CDR3 protein is CASVPQGISGNTIYF. Written as DNA, the CDR3 is TGTGCCAGCGTCCCTCAGGGTATTTCTGGAAACACCATATATTTT. Full variable domain (missing parts from reference TRBV2 and TRBJ1-3): EPEVTQTPSHQVTQMGQEVILRCVPISNHLYFYWYRQILGQKVEFLVSFYNNEISEKSEIFDDQFSVERPDGSNFTLKIRSTKLEDSAMYFCASVPQGISGNTIYFGEGSWLTVV.

The V gene is TRBV7-9, the J gene TRBJ2-7; D may be TRBD2 (6 bases). Trimming pared 5 bases from V and 3 bases from J, leaving 20 bases between. The germline V gene has CDR1 SEHNR and CDR2 FQNEAQ (reference sequence). The CDR3 has 16 residues. CDR3 nucleotide sequence: TGTGCCAGCAGCCCAACGGAGGGGCCCTACTACTACGAGCAGTACTTC. Residues: CASSPTEGPYYYEQYF.

This chain links TRBV7-3 with TRBJ2-1; D possibly corresponds to TRBD1 (6 bases). CDR3 length: 14 amino acids. V gave up 4 bases and J gave up 9 bases, with 16 bases separating them. The V gene's germline CDR1 is SGHTA and CDR2 FQGTGA. The CDR3 DNA reads as TGTGCCAGCAGCTCCAACGCTCAGGGGAGTGAGCAGTTCTTC. Translating gives CASSSNAQGSEQFF.

This clonotype came up once. The gene calls are TRBV5-1 and TRBJ1-1; D unclear. This CDR3 spans 16 amino acids. V lost 4 bases, J lost 4 bases, and 20 bases lay in between. The germline V gene encodes CDR1 SGHRS and CDR2 YFSETQ. The CDR3 protein is CASSLGRREMLTEAFF. The DNA of the CDR3 is TGCGCCAGCAGCCTGGGCAGGAGGGAAATGCTCACTGAAGCTTTCTTT.

This chain connects TRBV5-1 to TRBJ2-4, with 8 positions matching TRBD1. Germline loops: CDR1 SGHRS, CDR2 YFSETQ. V trimming: 6 bases; J trimming: 0 bases; junction bases outside the gene matches: 14. The length of the CDR3 is 18 residues. The CDR3 sequence is CASTEMPGQVVAKNIQYF. As DNA, the CDR3 is TGCGCCAGCACCGAAATGCCGGGACAGGTTGTAGCCAAAAACATTCAGTACTTC.

This clonotype came up a few times. The chain combines TRBV29-1 with TRBJ1-1; D gene unclear. The germline CDR1 and CDR2 sequences are SQVTM and ANQGSEA. This CDR3 has 11 residues. The CDR3 sequence is CTITGNSEAFF. DNA of the CDR3: TGCACCATAACCGGAAATAGTGAAGCTTTCTTT.

There are a few counts of this clonotype. V is TRBV20-1 and J is TRBJ2-5; tentative D call: TRBD1 (6 bases). Looked up from germline, CDR1 is DFQATT and CDR2 is SNEGSKA (reference sequence). The CDR3 consists of 13 residues. Trimming removed 5 bases from V and 5 bases from J, with 15 bases in between. CDR3 nucleotides: TGCAGTGCTGACAAACAGGGCCGGGAGACCCAGTACTTC. Encoded protein: CSADKQGRETQYF.

The chain employs TRBV18 and TRBJ2-4, with 7 nucleotides matching TRBD2. CDR3 size: 15 residues. Losses at the gene ends were 3 bases for V and 5 bases for J; bases not matched to a gene: 7. Germline-derived CDR1 and CDR2 are KGHSH and LQKENI. CDR3 residues: CASSPNALAENIQYF. For the CDR3, the DNA is TGTGCCAGCTCACCCAATGCCCTAGCGGAAAACATTCAGTACTTC.

This clonotype showed up just a few times. J is TRBJ2-1 and V is TRBV20-1, with D possibly TRBD2 on 6 matching bases. Germline assignment: CDR1 DFQATT and CDR2 SNEGSKA (reference sequence). The CDR3 has 16 residues. Deletions cut 0 bases from V and 9 bases from J, with 21 bases between. The CDR3 DNA reads TGCAGTGCTAGAGATGGGGGGAGTCGTCCTATGAGTGAGCAGTTCTTC. This codes for CSARDGGSRPMSEQFF.

The chain is built from TRBV7-9 and TRBJ2-2; TRBD2 is a possible D gene (6 bases). Germline V gene sequence: CDR1 SEHNR, CDR2 FQNEAQ (reference sequence). This CDR3 has 16 amino acids. Trimming removed 1 base from V and 2 bases from J, with 11 bases in between. The DNA for the CDR3 is TGTGCCAGCAGCTTAGTTCTCGGGAGAAACACCGGGGAGCTGTTTTTT. This codes for CASSLVLGRNTGELFF.

This chain uses TRBV20-1 with TRBJ2-3; 8 bases line up with TRBD2. The germline V gene has CDR1 DFQATT and CDR2 SNEGSKA (reference sequence). Losses at the gene ends were 3 bases for V and 2 bases for J; bases not matched to a gene: 4. This CDR3 region has 14 residues. CDR3 sequence (DNA): TGCAGTGCTAGGGTAGCGGGAAACACAGATACGCAGTATTTT. Protein: CSARVAGNTDTQYF.

There are many counts of this clonotype. The V and J genes are TRBV12-3 or TRBV12-4 and TRBJ2-2; D is unclear. CDR3 length equals 12 residues. Trimming took off 7 bases at V and 6 bases at J, with 9 bases between the two ends. The chain's CDR3 is CASNPWAGELFF. In nucleotides, the CDR3 is TGTGCCAGCAATCCCTGGGCCGGGGAGCTGTTTTTT.

This clonotype came up a few times. The chain employs TRBV7-8 and TRBJ2-2; D may be TRBD2 (5 bases). Germline V gene sequence: CDR1 SGHVS, CDR2 FQNEAQ. V lost 3 bases and J lost 4, with 9 bases in between. There are 14 residues in the CDR3. CDR3 amino acids: CASSFRRVTGELFF. CDR3 bases: TGTGCCAGCAGCTTTAGGCGGGTCACCGGGGAGCTGTTTTTT.